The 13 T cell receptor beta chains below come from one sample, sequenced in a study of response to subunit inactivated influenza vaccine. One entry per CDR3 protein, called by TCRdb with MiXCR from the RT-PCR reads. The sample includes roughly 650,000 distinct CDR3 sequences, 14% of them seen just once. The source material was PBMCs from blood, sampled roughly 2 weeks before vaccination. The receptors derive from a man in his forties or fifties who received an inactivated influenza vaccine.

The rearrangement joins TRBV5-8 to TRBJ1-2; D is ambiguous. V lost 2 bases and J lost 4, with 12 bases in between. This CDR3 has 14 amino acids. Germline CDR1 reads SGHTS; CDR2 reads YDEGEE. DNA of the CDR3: TGTGCCAGCAGCTTACCGGGGTTGGGCTATGGCTACACCTTC. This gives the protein CASSLPGLGYGYTF.

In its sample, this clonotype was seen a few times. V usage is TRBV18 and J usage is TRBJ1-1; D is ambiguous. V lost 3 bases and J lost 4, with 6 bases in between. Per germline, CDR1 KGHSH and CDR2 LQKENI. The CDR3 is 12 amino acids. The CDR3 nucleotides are TGTGCCAGCTCACCCCAATCCACTGAAGCTTTCTTT. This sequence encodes CASSPQSTEAFF.

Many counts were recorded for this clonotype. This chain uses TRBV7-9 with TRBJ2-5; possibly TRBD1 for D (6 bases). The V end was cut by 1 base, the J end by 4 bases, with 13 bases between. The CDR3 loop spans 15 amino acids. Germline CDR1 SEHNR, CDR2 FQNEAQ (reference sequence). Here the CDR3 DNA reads TGTGCCAGCAGCTTAGAACCCGGCAGGGGAGAGACCCAGTACTTC. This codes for CASSLEPGRGETQYF.

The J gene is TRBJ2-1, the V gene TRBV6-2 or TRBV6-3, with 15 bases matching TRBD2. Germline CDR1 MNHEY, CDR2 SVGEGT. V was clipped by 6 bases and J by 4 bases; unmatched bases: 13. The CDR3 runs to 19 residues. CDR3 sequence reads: CASRPSSGTSGRSYNEQFF. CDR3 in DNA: TGTGCCAGCAGACCCTCATCCGGGACTAGCGGGAGGTCATACAATGAGCAGTTCTTC.

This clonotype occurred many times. CDR3 sequence reads: CASDATTGLNYNEQFF. CDR3 DNA: TGTGCCAGCGATGCCACTACGGGACTCAACTACAATGAGCAGTTCTTC. V usage is TRBV28 and J usage is TRBJ2-1; TRBD2 is a possible D gene (6 bases). The germline V and J ends were trimmed by 8 bases and 3 bases, with 20 bases remaining between them. The CDR3 is 16 residues long. CDR1 and CDR2 (germline): MDHEN, SYDVKM.

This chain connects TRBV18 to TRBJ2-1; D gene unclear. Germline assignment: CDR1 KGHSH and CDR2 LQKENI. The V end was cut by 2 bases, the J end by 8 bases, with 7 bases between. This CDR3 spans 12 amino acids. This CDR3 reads CASSPTVDEQFF. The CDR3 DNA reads TGTGCCAGCTCACCAACTGTAGATGAGCAGTTCTTC.

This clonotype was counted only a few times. CDR3 nucleotides: TGCGCCAGCAGCCTAGGGACAGGGCAAGGAAACACCATATATTTT. Protein product: CASSLGTGQGNTIYF. The V call is TRBV4-3, the J call TRBJ1-3; 9 bases are a match to TRBD1. Germline CDR1 LGHNA, CDR2 YSLEER. With 4 bases clipped from V and 4 bases from J, the junction kept 5 bases outside the gene matches. CDR3 length: 15 amino acids.

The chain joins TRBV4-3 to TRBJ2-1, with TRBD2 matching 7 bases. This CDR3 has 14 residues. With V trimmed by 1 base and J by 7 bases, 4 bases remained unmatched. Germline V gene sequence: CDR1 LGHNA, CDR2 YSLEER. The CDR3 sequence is CASSQGGAGNEQFF. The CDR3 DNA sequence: TGCGCCAGCAGCCAAGGCGGAGCGGGGAATGAGCAGTTCTTC.

The CDR3 nucleotides are TGTGCCAGCAGCTTGAGGAACATGAACACTGAAGCTTTCTTT. It codes for CASSLRNMNTEAFF. This chain joins TRBV5-6 and TRBJ1-1; D uncertain. CDR1 is SGHDT, CDR2 YYEEEE, per germline. Trimming removed 1 base at V and 0 bases at J, with 7 bases between. CDR3 size: 14 residues.

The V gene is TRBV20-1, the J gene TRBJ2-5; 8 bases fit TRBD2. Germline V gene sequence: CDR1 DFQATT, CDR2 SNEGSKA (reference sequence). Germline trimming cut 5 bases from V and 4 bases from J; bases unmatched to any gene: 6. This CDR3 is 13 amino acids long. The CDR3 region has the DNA TGCAGTGCTCCCGGACTAGCCCCAGAGACCCAGTACTTC. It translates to CSAPGLAPETQYF.

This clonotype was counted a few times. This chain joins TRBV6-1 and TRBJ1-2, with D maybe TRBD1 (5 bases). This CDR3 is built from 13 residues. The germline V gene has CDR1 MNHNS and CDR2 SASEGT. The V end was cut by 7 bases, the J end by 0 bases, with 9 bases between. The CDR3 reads CASTMTANYGYTF. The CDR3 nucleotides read TGTGCCAGCACAATGACAGCTAACTATGGCTACACCTTC.

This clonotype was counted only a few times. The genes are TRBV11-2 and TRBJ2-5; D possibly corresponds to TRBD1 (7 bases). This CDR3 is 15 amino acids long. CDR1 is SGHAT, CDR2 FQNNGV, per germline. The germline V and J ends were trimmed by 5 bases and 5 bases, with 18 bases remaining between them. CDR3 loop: CASSPWDRGRETQYF. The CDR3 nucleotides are TGTGCCAGCAGCCCCTGGGACAGAGGGAGGGAGACCCAGTACTTC.

The CDR3 reads CASSLGPTNEQFF. The CDR3 DNA sequence: TGTGCCAGCAGCCTCGGACCTACCAATGAGCAGTTCTTC. V is TRBV5-6 and J is TRBJ2-1; D gene unclear. CDR3 length: 13 residues. The germline V and J ends were trimmed by 4 bases and 6 bases, with 11 bases remaining between them. Germline V gives CDR1 SGHDT, CDR2 YYEEEE.